Sequencing of this T cell receptor (beta chain) was carried out in a study of T cell responses to AZD1222 COVID-19 vaccine. Comments on this clone: No antigen is known for it.

The CDR3 loop spans 13 amino acids. Germline loops: CDR1 SGDLS, CDR2 YYNGEE. V was cut by 1 base and J by 3 bases, with 7 bases left in between. TCRdb's copy holds only in-frame clones and misses some; the assay was immunoSEQ multiplex PCR. The sample has more than 85,000 clones; roughly 89% are singletons. Notes on the study in general: At baseline, seropositivity was found in only 6 or 7 AZD1222 recipients. An increase in Spike-specific TCR breadth and depth was observed after two AZD1222 doses.

The rearrangement links TRBV9 to TRBJ2-5; no clear D. Sequences were derived from peripheral blood, sampled 28 days after the second AZD1222 dose. This clonotype originated in an adult who received the AZD1222 COVID-19 vaccine. Here the CDR3 reads CASSVTSKETQYF. The CDR3 bases are TGTGCCAGCAGCGTAACCTCAAAAGAGACCCAGTACTTC.